This T cell receptor beta chain was identified during a study of vaccination effects on CD4 cells after COVID-19. Whole-study context: Median timing of post-vaccine samples was 72 days after the second dose.

The CDR3 runs 15 residues. Germline CDR1 and CDR2: MNHNS and SASEGT. V lost 3 bases, J lost 1 base, and 4 bases stayed unmatched. Peptide-pool stimulation followed by sequencing identified expanded antigen-specific CD4+ clonotypes in the ViraFEST assay. When around nine days of culture had elapsed, CD4+ T cells were isolated. It was two doses of either the BNT162b2 or mRNA-1273 vaccine that participants received. Findings of the study overall: There was marked clonal contraction among infection- and vaccine-induced clones late after vaccination.

The table came from immunoSEQ multiplex PCR; TCRdb's copy has only in-frame clones and leaves some out. The sample contains more than 20,000 clones, around 70% of which appear only once. For this clone: Its matching antigen is unknown.

The material was CD4+ T cells from PBMCs cultured with HCoV-NL63 spike peptides, obtained after COVID-19 vaccination. This TCR was sampled from a human donor who received a COVID-19 vaccine. This sequence joins TRBV6-1 and TRBJ2-3, with 7 bases identical to TRBD2. The CDR3 region is CASSDGLGRTDTQYF. The DNA of the CDR3 is TGTGCCAGCAGTGACGGACTAGGCCGCACAGATACGCAGTATTTT.